The sequence of this TCR beta chain was determined in a study of T cell responses to AZD1222 COVID-19 vaccine. Samples with a second dose at about 4 or about 12 weeks were pooled together. As for this clone: The antigen remains unidentified.

Study-level points and caveats: White British people made up most donors, females outnumbered males, and clonal diversity was possibly underestimated. Increased Spike-specific TCR breadth and depth were observed after two AZD1222 doses. Reportedly, nearly half of unique spike TCRs recognized epitopes outside B.1.351/B.1.1.7 mutations.

Clones were read by immunoSEQ multiplex PCR, and TCRdb kept only the in-frame ones, dropping some. The table lists 160,000 or so clones, roughly nine tenths of them singletons. This CDR3 contains 14 residues. Germline V gene sequence: CDR1 MNHEY, CDR2 SMNVEV (reference sequence). V trimming: 6 bases; J trimming: 3 bases; junction bases outside the gene matches: 8. The sequenced sample was peripheral blood, obtained 28 days after the second AZD1222 dose. This TCR came from an adult who received the AZD1222 COVID-19 vaccine. V is TRBV27 and J is TRBJ2-7; TRBD2 matches 7 bases. The CDR3 DNA reads TGTGCCAGCAGGGGAGCGGGGCCATTCTACGAGCAGTACTTC. Protein product: CASRGAGPFYEQYF.